This TCR beta chain came from a study of T cell repertoires in ileal Crohn's disease. Turning to the study itself: Every patient was operated on for stricturing (around 61%) or penetrating (approximately 39%) complications. Notes on the study in general: Endoscopic recurrence occurred in every patient whose clonality exceeded 26.8%.

In its sample, this clone was seen once. Its specificity is unknown. Germline loops: CDR1 MDHEN, CDR2 SYDVKM. This CDR3 is 12 amino acids long. Deletions cut 5 bases from V and 5 bases from J, with 6 bases between. As for time point: proximal margin of the surgical specimen (macroscopically non-inflamed). TCRdb's copy holds only in-frame clones and misses some; the assay was immunoSEQ multiplex PCR. The data contain around 3,700 clones, around 90% of them singletons. This chain links TRBV28 with TRBJ1-4; tentative D call: TRBD1 (5 bases). Sequencing was carried out using ileal tissue. The sequence came from an adult with Crohn's disease. This CDR3 reads CASSRQNEKLFF. CDR3 in DNA: TGTGCCAGCAGTCGACAGAATGAAAAACTGTTTTTT. The full variable domain, completed using reference TRBV28 and TRBJ1-4, is DVKVTQSSRYLVKRTGEKVFLECVQDMDHENMFWYRQDPGLGLRLIYFSYDVKMKEKGDIPEGYSVSREKKERFSLILESASTNQTSMYLCASSRQNEKLFFGSGTQLSVL.